This entry lists 15 T cell receptor beta chains sequenced from one sample in a study of T cells after yellow fever vaccination. One entry per CDR3 protein results from TCRdb running MiXCR on the 5' RACE reads. The sample has 170,000 or so distinct CDR3 sequences; 5.5% to 7.5% are singletons. Sequencing used CD4+ T cells sorted from PBMCs, obtained on the day of the first yellow fever vaccination. The receptors derive from a man between 18 and 35 years old who received the YFV17D yellow fever vaccine.

This clonotype was counted at least ten times. This chain connects TRBV24-1 to TRBJ2-2; D not resolved. V lost 9 bases and J lost 0, with 7 bases in between. Germline V gives CDR1 KGHDR, CDR2 SFDVKD. The CDR3 runs 13 residues. The CDR3 nucleotides read TGTGCCACCCTCGACACGAACACCGGGGAGCTGTTTTTT. Translating it yields CATLDTNTGELFF.

This clonotype was seen many times. This rearrangement joins TRBV5-1 to TRBJ2-3; TRBD2 might be the D (6 bases). The germline V and J ends were trimmed by 5 bases and 2 bases, with 12 bases remaining between them. This CDR3 has 14 residues. Germline lookup yields CDR1 SGHRS and CDR2 YFSETQ. The CDR3 coding sequence is TGCGCCAGCAGAGAGGAGGGATCCACAGATACGCAGTATTTT. Protein: CASREEGSTDTQYF.

This clonotype has ten or more counts. One junction end does not reproduce the germline sequence, and a read error may be involved. The V gene is TRBV5-6, the J gene TRBJ2-3; 7 bases are a match to TRBD1. The CDR3 has 12 amino acids. The germline gives CDR1 SGHDT, CDR2 YYEEEE. Here the CDR3 reads CASSLDWTGPNF. CDR3 nucleotide sequence: TGTGCCAGCAGCTTGGATTGGACAGGCCCGAATTTT.

In this sample, this clonotype turned up many times. The rearrangement links TRBV21-1 to TRBJ1-5; TRBD1 reflects the table's D call only, with no check against the DNA. TRBV21-1 is listed as a pseudogene. This CDR3 contains 15 residues. The CDR3 region has the DNA TGTGCCAGCAGCCTCAAGGGGGTGAGCAATCAGCCCCAGCATTTT. Protein sequence: CASSLKGVSNQPQHF.

Only a few counts were recorded for this clonotype. This sequence joins TRBV3-1 and TRBJ1-2, with D hard to call. The germline V gene has CDR1 LGHDT and CDR2 YNNKEL (reference sequence). Trimming cost V 1 base and J 7 bases, with 7 bases left between them. The length of the CDR3 is 12 residues. The CDR3 loop reads CASSQGPRGYTF. CDR3 sequence (DNA): TGTGCCAGCAGCCAAGGGCCTCGTGGCTACACCTTC.

The chain has TRBV7-3 and TRBJ1-2; D is undetermined. The CDR3 is made up of 14 amino acids. Trimming removed 5 bases from V and 3 bases from J, with 13 bases in between. In germline, CDR1 is SGHTA, CDR2 FQGTGA. The CDR3 DNA reads as TGTGCCAGCAGCCCGTTCGATCAGGACTATGGCTACACCTTC. Its protein is CASSPFDQDYGYTF. The whole variable domain, filled in from reference TRBV7-3 and TRBJ1-2, reads GAGVSQTPSNKVTEKGKYVELRCDPISGHTALYWYRQSLGQGPEFLIYFQGTGAADDSGLPNDRFFAVRPEGSVSTLKIQRTERGDSAVYLCASSPFDQDYGYTFGSGTRLTVV.

This clonotype occurred a few times. The chain couples TRBV7-8 to TRBJ1-3; D ambiguous. There are 14 residues in the CDR3. The germline gives CDR1 SGHVS, CDR2 FQNEAQ. The ends were cut back, 1 base at V and 3 bases at J, with 7 bases in the middle. For the CDR3, the DNA is TGTGCCAGCAGCTTAGTGGGTGTTGGAAACACCATATATTTT. Translating it yields CASSLVGVGNTIYF.

The CDR3 nucleotides read TGCAGTGCTAGTGGTGGGAGGGGCCCACAAGAGACCCAGTACTTC. It yields the protein CSASGGRGPQETQYF. The rearrangement joins TRBV20-1 to TRBJ2-5, with 7 bases identical to TRBD2. This CDR3 has 15 residues. Trimming cost V 3 bases and J 2 bases; bases outside gene matches: 9. Per germline, CDR1 DFQATT and CDR2 SNEGSKA (reference sequence).

This clonotype was seen many times. V gene TRBV4-2 combines with J gene TRBJ2-3, with D perhaps TRBD2 (7 bases). This CDR3 comprises 16 residues. Germline V CDR1 and CDR2: LGHNA, YNFKEQ. V was pared by 4 bases and J by 3 bases, with 17 bases between. CDR3 loop: CASSPFGGGSTDTQYF. Here the CDR3 DNA reads TGTGCCAGCAGCCCCTTCGGGGGCGGGAGTACAGATACGCAGTATTTT.

This clonotype was seen a few times. The V call is TRBV18, the J call TRBJ2-1; 8 positions match TRBD2. This CDR3 has 15 residues. V dropped 2 bases and J dropped 6; count of bases not matched to a gene: 6. The germline gives CDR1 KGHSH, CDR2 LQKENI. The CDR3 sequence is CASSPNGGAFNEQFF. For the CDR3, the DNA is TGTGCCAGCTCACCAAACGGGGGGGCCTTCAATGAGCAGTTCTTC.

This clonotype was detected ten times or more. This chain connects TRBV7-2 to TRBJ2-5; D perhaps matches TRBD2 (6 bases). The CDR3 covers 16 residues. Trimming shortened V by 5 bases and J by 5 bases, and 21 bases separated the two germline ends. Per the germline V gene, CDR1 is SGHTA and CDR2 is FQGNSA. CDR3 sequence: CASSPNPRGLMETQYF. In DNA form, the CDR3 reads TGTGCCAGCAGCCCTAACCCACGGGGACTCATGGAGACCCAGTACTTC. The entire variable domain, with the rest obtained from reference TRBV7-2 and TRBJ2-5, is as follows: GAGVSQSPSNKVTEKGKDVELRCDPISGHTALYWYRQSLGQGLEFLIYFQGNSAPDKSGLPSDRFSAERTGGSVSTLTIQRTQQEDSAVYLCASSPNPRGLMETQYFGPGTRLLVL.

This clonotype was seen a single time. This may stem from a read error, because a much larger clone lies one nucleotide away. The chain is built from TRBV12-3 or TRBV12-4 and TRBJ2-1, with unresolved D. V was trimmed by 3 bases and J by 2 bases, leaving 11 bases between them. CDR3 length: 15 amino acids. Here the CDR3 reads CASSFELVTYNEQFF. The CDR3 region has the DNA TGTGCCAGCAGTTTTGAGCTGGTCACCTACAATGAGCAGTTCTTC.

There are many counts of this clonotype. The CDR3 DNA sequence: TGTGCCAGCAGCCAGACAGGGGGCGGGAAGACCCAGTACTTC. This encodes CASSQTGGGKTQYF. The chain is built from TRBV4-2 and TRBJ2-5, with 10 bases lining up with TRBD1. Germline V CDR1 and CDR2: LGHNA, YNFKEQ. V shed 3 bases, J shed 6 bases, and the junction held 4 bases outside the gene matches. This CDR3 is built from 14 residues.

Regarding this clonotype: With a much larger clone just one base away, this may be a read error. The V gene is TRBV5-1, the J gene TRBJ2-2, with D perhaps matching TRBD1 or TRBD2 (6 bases each). The germline V and J ends were trimmed by 4 bases and 7 bases, with 20 bases remaining between them. CDR3 size: 16 residues. CDR1 SGHRS and CDR2 YFSETQ come from the germline V gene. The CDR3 loop reads CASSPTPWGAIGELFF. Written as DNA, the CDR3 is TGCGCCAGCAGCCCCACCCCCTGGGGGGCCATCGGGGAGCTGTTTTTT.

V and J are TRBV20-1 and TRBJ2-1; no clear D. V was cut by 3 bases and J by 4 bases, with 7 bases left in between. The CDR3 is made up of 12 amino acids. The germline gives CDR1 DFQATT, CDR2 SNEGSKA (reference sequence). The CDR3 loop reads CSASMGYNEQFF. CDR3 nucleotides: TGCAGTGCTAGTATGGGGTACAATGAGCAGTTCTTC.